Below, one TCR beta chain is given with its context. What it recognizes is unknown. Per sorted-subset replicate PCR, input was approximately 180 ng DNA, representing about 29,000 T cell genomes. Profiling relied on immunoSEQ multiplex PCR, and the TCRdb table lists in-frame clones only, not all of them. The sample records about 2.4 million clones, approximately 93% being singletons. The source of the sample is a study of shared clonotypes between healthy human individuals. Findings and limits, study-wide: Larger richness was generally estimated for naive than memory subsets. Collection of samples was limited to blood; tissue repertoires likely differ.

Material for sequencing was naive CD4+ T cells from PBMCs. Subset given: CD45RA+ positively selected. The clonotype originates from a young man in good health. Some clones in this sample may be carry-over from other donors' samples.

This CDR3 is CASSPTGLPNEKLFF. CDR3 bases: TGTGCCAGCAGCCCGACAGGGCTTCCGAATGAAAAACTGTTTTTT. The genes are TRBV28 and TRBJ1-4, with 7 bases that match TRBD1. Germline lookup yields CDR1 MDHEN and CDR2 SYDVKM. CDR3 length: 15 amino acids. The V gene end was trimmed by 6 bases and the J gene end by 5 bases; junction bases not matched to a gene: 9.